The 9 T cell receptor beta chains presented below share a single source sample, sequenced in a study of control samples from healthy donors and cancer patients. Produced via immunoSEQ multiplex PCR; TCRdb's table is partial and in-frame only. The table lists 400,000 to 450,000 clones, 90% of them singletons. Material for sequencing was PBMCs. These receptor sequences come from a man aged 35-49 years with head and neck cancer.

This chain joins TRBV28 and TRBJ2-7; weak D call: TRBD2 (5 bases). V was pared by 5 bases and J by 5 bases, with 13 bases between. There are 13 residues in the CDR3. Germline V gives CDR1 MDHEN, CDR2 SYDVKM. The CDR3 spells CASSTTPRDEQYF. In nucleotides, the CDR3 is TGTGCCAGCAGTACCACCCCGAGGGACGAGCAGTACTTC.

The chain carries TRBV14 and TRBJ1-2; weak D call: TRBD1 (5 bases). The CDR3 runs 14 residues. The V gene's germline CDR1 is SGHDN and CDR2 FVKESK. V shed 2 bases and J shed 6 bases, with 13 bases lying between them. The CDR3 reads CASSQQGNTDGYTF. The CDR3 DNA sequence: TGTGCCAGCAGCCAACAGGGAAACACGGATGGCTACACCTTC.

In DNA, the CDR3 is TGTGCCAGCAGGCAGGGAGTCCAAGAGACCCAGTACTTC. Translated: CASRQGVQETQYF. This chain links TRBV2 with TRBJ2-5, with D perhaps assigned TRBD1 or TRBD2 (5 bases each). The CDR3 is made up of 13 amino acids. In germline, CDR1 is SNHLY, CDR2 FYNNEI. Deletions cut 6 bases from V and 1 base from J, with 9 bases between.

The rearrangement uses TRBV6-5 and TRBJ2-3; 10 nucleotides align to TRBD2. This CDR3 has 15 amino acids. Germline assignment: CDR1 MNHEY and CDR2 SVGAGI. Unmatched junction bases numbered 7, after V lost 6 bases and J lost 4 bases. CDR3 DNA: TGTGCCAGCAGCCCCGGGACTAGCGCATCAGATACGCAGTATTTT. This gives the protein CASSPGTSASDTQYF.

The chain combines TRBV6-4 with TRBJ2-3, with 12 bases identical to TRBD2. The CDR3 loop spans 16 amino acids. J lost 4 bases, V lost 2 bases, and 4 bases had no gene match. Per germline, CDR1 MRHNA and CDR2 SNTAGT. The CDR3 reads CASSDTGTSGSDTQYF. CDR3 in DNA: TGTGCCAGCAGTGACACCGGGACTAGCGGGTCAGATACGCAGTATTTT.

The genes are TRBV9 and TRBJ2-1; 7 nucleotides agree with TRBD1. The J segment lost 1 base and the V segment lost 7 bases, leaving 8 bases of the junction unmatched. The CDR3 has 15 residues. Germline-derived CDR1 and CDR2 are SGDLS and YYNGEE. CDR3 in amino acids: CASAPQGDSYNEQFF. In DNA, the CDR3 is TGTGCCAGCGCACCCCAGGGGGATTCCTACAATGAGCAGTTCTTC.

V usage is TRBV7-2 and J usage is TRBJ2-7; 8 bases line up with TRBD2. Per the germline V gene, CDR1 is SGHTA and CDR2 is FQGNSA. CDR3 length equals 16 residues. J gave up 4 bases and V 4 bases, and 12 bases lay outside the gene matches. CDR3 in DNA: TGTGCCAGCAGCTCCCCCCGGGGTAGCGGGACTTACGAGCAGTACTTC. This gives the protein CASSSPRGSGTYEQYF. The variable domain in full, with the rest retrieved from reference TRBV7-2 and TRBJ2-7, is GAGVSQSPSNKVTEKGKDVELRCDPISGHTALYWYRQSLGQGLEFLIYFQGNSAPDKSGLPSDRFSAERTGGSVSTLTIQRTQQEDSAVYLCASSSPRGSGTYEQYFGPGTRLTVT.

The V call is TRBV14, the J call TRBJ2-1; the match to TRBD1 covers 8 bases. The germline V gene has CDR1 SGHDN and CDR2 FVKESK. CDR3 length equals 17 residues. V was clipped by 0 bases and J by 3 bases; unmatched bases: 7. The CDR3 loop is CASSQEQGQGIYNEQFF. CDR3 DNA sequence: TGTGCCAGCAGCCAAGAGCAAGGACAGGGAATCTACAATGAGCAGTTCTTC.

CDR3 sequence: CASSLALGANEKLFF. CDR3 nucleotides: TGCGCCAGCAGCTTGGCCTTAGGTGCAAATGAAAAACTGTTTTTT. The chain is built from TRBV5-1 and TRBJ1-4, with D uncertain. The ends were cut back, 0 bases at V and 5 bases at J, with 11 bases in the middle. CDR3 length equals 15 residues. Germline V gene data show CDR1 as SGHRS and CDR2 as YFSETQ.